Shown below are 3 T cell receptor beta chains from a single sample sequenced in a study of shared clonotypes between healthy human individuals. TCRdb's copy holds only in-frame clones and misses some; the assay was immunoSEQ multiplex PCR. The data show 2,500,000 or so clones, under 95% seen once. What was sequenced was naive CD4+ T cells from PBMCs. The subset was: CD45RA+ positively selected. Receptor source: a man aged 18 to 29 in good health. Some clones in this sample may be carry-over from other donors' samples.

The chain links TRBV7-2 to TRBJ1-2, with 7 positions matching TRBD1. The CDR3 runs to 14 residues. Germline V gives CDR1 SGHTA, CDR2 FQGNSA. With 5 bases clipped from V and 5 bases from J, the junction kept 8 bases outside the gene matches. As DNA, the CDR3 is TGTGCCAGCAGCCTACATAGGGGGCCGTATGGCTACACCTTC. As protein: CASSLHRGPYGYTF.

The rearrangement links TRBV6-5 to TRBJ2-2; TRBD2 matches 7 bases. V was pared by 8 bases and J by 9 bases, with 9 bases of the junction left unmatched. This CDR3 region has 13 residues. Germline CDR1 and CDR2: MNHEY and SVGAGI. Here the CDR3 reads CASQTPGGRELFF. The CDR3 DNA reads TGTGCCAGCCAAACTCCGGGGGGACGGGAGCTGTTTTTT.

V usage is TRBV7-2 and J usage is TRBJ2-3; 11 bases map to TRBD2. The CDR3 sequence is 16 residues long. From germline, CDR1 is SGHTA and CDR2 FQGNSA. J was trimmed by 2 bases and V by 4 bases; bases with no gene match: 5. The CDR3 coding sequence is TGTGCCAGCAGCTACCGACTAGCGGGATACACAGATACGCAGTATTTT. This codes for CASSYRLAGYTDTQYF.